The T cell receptor (beta chain) under discussion was sequenced for a study of lymphopenia after photon versus proton radiotherapy. Concerning this clone: Its specificity is unknown.

Using immunoSEQ multiplex PCR, the repertoire was profiled, and TCRdb retains in-frame clones only, with some absent. This sample has 150,000 to 200,000 clones; around 85% occur once, and the top ten carry around 5%. General study findings and limits: Proton therapy kept repertoires fairly stable, unlike photons, which gained effector/memory cells. In patients who died, overall survival fell as post-nadir TCR diversity dropped more.

Germline CDR1 is MNHEY and CDR2 is SMNVEV (reference sequence). This CDR3 spans 15 amino acids. The J segment lost 7 bases and the V segment lost 7 bases, leaving 10 bases of the junction unmatched. This clonotype was obtained from a man aged 45-65 years with gastric cancer. The chain recombines TRBV27 with TRBJ2-1, with TRBD2 matching 10 bases. The sequenced sample was peripheral blood, obtained from a patient treated with photon-based radiotherapy. The CDR3 DNA reads as TGTGCCAGCACGACGCTAGCGGGAGCTCGGAATGAGCAGTTCTTC. It codes for CASTTLAGARNEQFF.